This is a list of T cell receptor beta chains from one sample in a study of T cells in Graves' hyperthyroidism and ophthalmopathy. MiXCR was run by TCRdb on the multiplex PCR reads, yielding one entry per CDR3 protein. This table has roughly 630,000 distinct CDR3 sequences, less than 20% appearing once. Sequenced material: blood. These receptors were obtained from a woman in her twenties or thirties with Graves' hyperthyroidism. The CDR3 runs from the conserved cysteine through the conserved F or W. The order of the fields is clone size, V gene, D gene, J gene, CDR3 protein, CDR3 DNA. A D gene is named only where the DNA matches it firmly. The size of a clone is reported for some rows only, either as once, few or many, or as a class for expanded clones.

>many|TRBV6-1|NA|TRBJ1-1
CASRRTNTEAFF
TGTGCCAGCAGAAGGACGAACACTGAAGCTTTCTTT
>many|TRBV6-1|NA|TRBJ2-5
CASSEDTQETQYF
TGTGCCAGCAGTGAAGACACTCAAGAGACCCAGTACTTC
>many|TRBV5-1|NA|TRBJ2-1
CASSLVRAWSSYNEQFF
TGCGCCAGCAGCTTGGTTAGAGCCTGGAGCTCCTACAATGAGCAGTTCTTC
>many|TRBV13|NA|TRBJ1-2
CASSPSSGGPYGYTF
TGTGCCAGCAGCCCCAGTTCGGGGGGGCCCTATGGCTACACCTTC
>many|TRBV28|TRBD1|TRBJ2-2
CASSLHAGGNTGELFF
TGTGCCAGCAGTTTACACGCAGGGGGTAACACCGGGGAGCTGTTTTTT
>NA|TRBV27|NA|TRBJ2-1
CASSSLNNEQFF
TGTGCCAGCAGCAGCCTTAACAATGAGCAGTTCTTC
>NA|TRBV4-1|TRBD1|TRBJ2-7
CASSARDSDFYEQYF
TGCGCCAGCAGCGCCCGGGACAGTGACTTTTACGAGCAGTACTTC
>NA|TRBV6-1|NA|TRBJ1-1
CASSRGVGEAFF
TGTGCCAGCAGTAGGGGGGTAGGAGAAGCTTTCTTT
>many|TRBV27|NA|TRBJ2-2
CASSSLAQRTGELFF
TGTGCCAGCAGTTCCCTTGCACAGCGTACCGGGGAGCTGTTTTTT
>many|TRBV7-9|NA|TRBJ1-4
CASSLDTGEKLFF
TGTGCCAGCAGCTTAGACACCGGGGAAAAACTGTTTTTT
>many|TRBV28|TRBD2|TRBJ2-1
CASSFGLVVGNEQFF
TGTGCCAGCAGCTTCGGACTAGTGGTAGGCAATGAGCAGTTCTTC
>NA|TRBV28|NA|TRBJ1-4
CASSWEDRGGREKLFF
TGTGCCAGCAGTTGGGAGGACCGGGGCGGGCGGGAAAAACTGTTTTTT
>many|TRBV5-8|NA|TRBJ2-7
CANSLGKGVTYEQYF
TGTGCCAACAGCTTGGGTAAGGGGGTGACCTACGAGCAGTACTTC
>many|TRBV6-5|NA|TRBJ2-5
CASSYGVGSQETQYF
TGTGCCAGCAGTTACGGTGTGGGGTCACAAGAGACCCAGTACTTC
>many|TRBV27|NA|TRBJ2-7
CASSAARGTTYEQYF
TGTGCCAGCAGTGCGGCCAGGGGTACGACCTACGAGCAGTACTTC
>NA|TRBV19|NA|TRBJ2-1
CASSTRRVTSYNEQFF
TGTGCCAGTAGTACCCGACGGGTCACCTCCTACAATGAGCAGTTCTTC
>NA|TRBV5-4|TRBD2|TRBJ2-1
CASSREGLAGANEQFF
TGTGCCAGCAGCAGAGAGGGACTAGCGGGAGCCAATGAGCAGTTCTTC
>many|TRBV29-1|NA|TRBJ2-7
CSVDVRGAYEQYF
TGCAGCGTTGATGTACGGGGAGCCTACGAGCAGTACTTC
>many|TRBV2|TRBD2|TRBJ2-1
CASSAGAGLPNEQFF
TGTGCCAGCAGTGCGGGAGCGGGATTACCCAATGAGCAGTTCTTC
>many|TRBV7-6|NA|TRBJ2-5
CASSLGGETSAAARETQYF
TGTGCCAGCAGCTTAGGGGGGGAGACATCGGCCGCAGCACGAGAGACCCAGTACTTC
>many|TRBV11-2|NA|TRBJ2-3
CASSLVTPDTQYF
TGTGCCAGCAGCCTTGTGACCCCGGATACGCAGTATTTT
>NA|TRBV28|NA|TRBJ1-5
CASSLWYGSVSNQPQHF
TGTGCCAGCAGTTTATGGTATGGATCCGTGAGCAATCAGCCCCAGCATTTT
>NA|TRBV9|TRBD1|TRBJ1-2
CASSLRTGVNGYTF
TGTGCCAGCAGCTTACGGACAGGGGTAAATGGCTACACCTTC
>NA|TRBV4-1|TRBD1|TRBJ1-5
CASSQHGTGQNQPQHF
TGCGCCAGCAGCCAACACGGGACAGGGCAAAATCAGCCCCAGCATTTT
>few|TRBV19|NA|TRBJ2-2
CASSIFLSTGELFF
TGTGCCAGTAGTATTTTCTTATCCACCGGGGAGCTGTTTTTT
>few|TRBV30|NA|TRBJ1-3
CAWNLGGTGNTIYF
TGTGCCTGGAATCTCGGGGGAACTGGAAACACCATATATTTT
>many|TRBV7-3|TRBD1|TRBJ2-7
CASSRDGTGVEQYF
TGTGCCAGCAGCCGGGACGGGACAGGTGTCGAGCAGTACTTC
>many|TRBV28|NA|TRBJ2-5
CASSLPGRKETQYF
TGTGCCAGCAGTTTACCAGGACGGAAAGAGACCCAGTACTTC
>few|TRBV7-9|TRBD2|TRBJ2-3
CASRQGPSGRERDTQYF
TGTGCCAGCAGGCAAGGTCCTAGCGGGAGGGAGAGAGATACGCAGTATTTT
>few|TRBV30|NA|TRBJ2-3
CAVRRVGTDTQYF
TGTGCCGTAAGGCGAGTAGGCACAGATACGCAGTATTTT
>many|TRBV7-8|TRBD2|TRBJ2-3
CASSLAPSGNTDTQYF
TGTGCCAGCAGCTTAGCTCCTAGCGGAAACACAGATACGCAGTATTTT
>NA|TRBV20-1|TRBD2|TRBJ2-1
CSASAGRAYNEQFF
TGCAGTGCTAGCGCCGGGAGGGCGTACAATGAGCAGTTCTTC
>many|TRBV10-3|TRBD1|TRBJ1-5
CAISEDRGPGQPQHF
TGTGCCATCAGTGAGGACAGGGGCCCAGGACAGCCCCAGCATTTT
>many|TRBV5-1|NA|TRBJ2-1
CASSLVGTQYNEQFF
TGCGCCAGCAGCTTGGTTGGGACCCAATACAATGAGCAGTTCTTC
>many|TRBV15|NA|TRBJ1-2
CATSREGNYGYTF
TGTGCCACCAGCAGAGAGGGAAACTATGGCTACACCTTC
>many|TRBV6-2/TRBV6-3|NA|TRBJ1-5
CASSYPHPVQPQHF
TGTGCCAGCAGTTACCCCCACCCCGTTCAGCCCCAGCATTTT
>NA|TRBV19|NA|TRBJ1-1
CASSNREDTEAFF
TGTGCCAGTAGCAACCGTGAGGACACTGAAGCTTTCTTT
>NA|TRBV20-1|TRBD2|TRBJ2-7
CSAKALAVSSYEQYF
TGCAGTGCGAAAGCGCTAGCGGTGAGCTCCTACGAGCAGTACTTC
>many|TRBV7-9|NA|TRBJ2-7
CASSLVRETTYEQYF
TGTGCCAGCAGCTTAGTCCGGGAGACCACCTACGAGCAGTACTTC